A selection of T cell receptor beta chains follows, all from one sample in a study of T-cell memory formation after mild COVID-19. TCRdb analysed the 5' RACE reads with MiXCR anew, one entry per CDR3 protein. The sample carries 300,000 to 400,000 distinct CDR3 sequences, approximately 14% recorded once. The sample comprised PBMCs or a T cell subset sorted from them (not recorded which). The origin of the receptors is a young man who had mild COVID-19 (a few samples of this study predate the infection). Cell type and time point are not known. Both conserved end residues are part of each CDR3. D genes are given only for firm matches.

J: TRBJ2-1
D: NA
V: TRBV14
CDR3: CASSQATEQFF

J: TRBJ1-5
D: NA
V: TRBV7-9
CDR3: CASSTSNQPQHF

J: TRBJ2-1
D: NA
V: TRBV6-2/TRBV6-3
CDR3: CASSYSHRPLSNEQFF

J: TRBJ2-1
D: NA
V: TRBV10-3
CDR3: CAISEGQPTEQFF

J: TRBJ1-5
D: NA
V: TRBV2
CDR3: CASSVWGNQPQHF

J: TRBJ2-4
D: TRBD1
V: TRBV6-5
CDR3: CASSSPGQGNIQYF

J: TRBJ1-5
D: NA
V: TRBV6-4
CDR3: CASSDNGGNQPQHF

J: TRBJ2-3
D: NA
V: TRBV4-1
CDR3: CASSQERDTQYF

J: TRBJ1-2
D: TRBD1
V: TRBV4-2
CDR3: CASSQTGQELDGYTF

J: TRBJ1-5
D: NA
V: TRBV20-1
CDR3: CSARNRDTHQPQHF

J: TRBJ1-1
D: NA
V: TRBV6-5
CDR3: CASSYSIGERAFF

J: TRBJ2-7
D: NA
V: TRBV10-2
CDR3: CASEDTSYEQYF

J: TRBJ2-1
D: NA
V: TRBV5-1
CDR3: CACSRPPGGGPEGKQFF

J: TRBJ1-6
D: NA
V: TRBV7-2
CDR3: CASSLGTINSPLHF

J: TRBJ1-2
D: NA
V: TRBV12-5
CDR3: CASGVGTANRGGYTF

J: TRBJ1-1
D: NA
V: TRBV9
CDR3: CASSVGFGPGAFF

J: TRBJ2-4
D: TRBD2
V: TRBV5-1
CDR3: CASSLDRSGSLQYF

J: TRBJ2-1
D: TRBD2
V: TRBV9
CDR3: CASSSRTSDEQFF

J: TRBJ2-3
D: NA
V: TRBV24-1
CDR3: CATSDSSGWSSTDTQYF

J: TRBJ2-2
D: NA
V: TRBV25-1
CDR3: CASIAGSGTGELFF

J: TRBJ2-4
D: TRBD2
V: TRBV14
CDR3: CASSQDRGGGIAKNIQYF

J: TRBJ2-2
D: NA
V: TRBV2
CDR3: CASSSRELNTGELFF

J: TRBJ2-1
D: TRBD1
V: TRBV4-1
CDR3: CASSQGTGDNEQFF

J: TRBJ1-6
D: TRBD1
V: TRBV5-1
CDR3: CASRTGGEFPSPLHF

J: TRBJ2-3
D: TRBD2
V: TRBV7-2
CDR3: CASSLLAGVRTDTQYF

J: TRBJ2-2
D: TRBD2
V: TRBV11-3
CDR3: CASSSSGGNTGELFF

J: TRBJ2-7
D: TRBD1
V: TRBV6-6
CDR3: CASSSPEGQGYYEQYF

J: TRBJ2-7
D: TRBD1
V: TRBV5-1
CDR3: CASSPRQGAGYEQYF

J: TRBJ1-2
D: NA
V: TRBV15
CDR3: CATSRDPRGPMGYTF

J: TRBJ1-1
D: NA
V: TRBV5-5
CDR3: CASSLLSRDTEAFF

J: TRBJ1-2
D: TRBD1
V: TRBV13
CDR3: CASSLEGAPNYGYTF

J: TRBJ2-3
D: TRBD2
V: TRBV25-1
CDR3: CASSAAGGRTDTQYF

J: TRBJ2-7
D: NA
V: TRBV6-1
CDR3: CASSHSTAASLYEQYF

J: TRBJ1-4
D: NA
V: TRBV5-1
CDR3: CASSLGQQTYEKLFF

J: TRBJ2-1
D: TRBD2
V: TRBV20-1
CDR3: CSARDGSSGGANEQFF

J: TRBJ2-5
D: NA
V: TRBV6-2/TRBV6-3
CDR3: CASSSNREDETQYF

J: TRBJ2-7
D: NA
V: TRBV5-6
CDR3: CASSLFWGDQNF

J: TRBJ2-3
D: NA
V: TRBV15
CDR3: CATSRDTDTQYF

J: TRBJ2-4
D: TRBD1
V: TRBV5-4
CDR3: CASSPGQGANIQYF

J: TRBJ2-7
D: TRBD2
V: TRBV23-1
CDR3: CAPRGGNGNSYEQYF